One and the same sample provided the 9 T cell receptor beta chains below, sequenced in a study of OX40 agonist ivuxolimab in advanced cancers. Assay: immunoSEQ multiplex PCR; the TCRdb copy retains only in-frame clones and omits some. The sample holds 46,000 or so clones; around 77% are singletons and the top ten take around 2.7%. Sequenced material: CD4+ or CD8+ T cells sorted from blood, taken in a trial of the OX40 agonist ivuxolimab. The source of these receptors is an adult with an advanced solid tumor such as melanoma, head and neck, liver or kidney cancer.

The chain joins TRBV7-9 to TRBJ1-1, with TRBD1 matching over 8 bases. This CDR3 is 14 amino acids long. Looked up from germline, CDR1 is SEHNR and CDR2 is FQNEAQ (reference sequence). Unmatched junction bases numbered 3, after V lost 3 bases and J lost 3 bases. The CDR3 sequence is CASSLKQGDTEAFF. The CDR3 nucleotides are TGTGCCAGCAGCTTGAAACAGGGGGACACTGAAGCTTTCTTT.

This chain uses TRBV6-5 with TRBJ2-7, with D perhaps TRBD2 (6 bases). V lost 2 bases, J lost 4 bases, and 15 bases lay in between. Germline CDR1 reads MNHEY; CDR2 reads SVGAGI. CDR3 length: 15 residues. The CDR3 reads CASSYGFPGEYEQYF. The CDR3 region has the DNA TGTGCCAGCAGTTACGGTTTTCCGGGAGAGTACGAGCAGTACTTC.

V usage is TRBV5-1 and J usage is TRBJ2-1; 8 bases are a match to TRBD2. Germline CDR1 SGHRS, CDR2 YFSETQ. The CDR3 runs 15 residues. Trimming at V came to 8 bases and at J to 8 bases, leaving 15 bases not matched to a gene. The CDR3 spells CASKKLADGFDEQFF. In DNA form, the CDR3 reads TGCGCCAGTAAAAAACTAGCGGACGGATTCGATGAGCAGTTCTTC.

This clone has just one count. This chain uses TRBV28 with TRBJ2-7; D is possibly TRBD1 or TRBD2 (5 bases each). Germline assignment: CDR1 MDHEN and CDR2 SYDVKM. The CDR3 totals 13 residues. The V and J ends lost 8 bases and 3 bases respectively, with 14 bases between them. CDR3 sequence: CASGSGDHYEQYF. The DNA of the CDR3 is TGTGCCAGCGGGAGTGGGGACCACTACGAGCAGTACTTC.

The rearrangement uses TRBV30 and TRBJ2-2; D remains unclear. Germline V gives CDR1 GTSNPN, CDR2 SVGIG (reference sequence). CDR3 length: 14 amino acids. V lost 0 bases, J lost 3 bases, and 8 bases lay in between. CDR3 in DNA: TGTGCCTGGAGTGTTACCCGGTACACCGGGGAGCTGTTTTTT. This codes for CAWSVTRYTGELFF.

This clone was counted only a few times. The chain employs TRBV5-4 and TRBJ1-2; tentatively, D is TRBD1 (6 bases). Germline CDR1 SGHNT, CDR2 YYREEE (reference sequence). Deletions cut 4 bases from V and 7 bases from J, with 17 bases between. The CDR3 runs to 14 residues. CDR3 sequence (DNA): TGTGCCAGCAGCCTGGGACATACGGCAATTGGCTACACCTTC. This codes for CASSLGHTAIGYTF.

The chain combines TRBV4-1 with TRBJ1-1, with a tentative D call TRBD1 (5 bases). The CDR3 is 16 residues long. Deletions cut 1 base from V and 11 bases from J, with 23 bases between. From germline, CDR1 is MGHRA and CDR2 YSYEKL. This CDR3 reads CASSQARLSPRRGAFF. In nucleotides, the CDR3 is TGCGCCAGCAGCCAAGCCCGACTTAGTCCGAGGCGGGGGGCTTTCTTT.

The chain has TRBV10-3 and TRBJ1-1; tentative D call: TRBD1 (5 bases). Germline CDR1 reads ENHRY; CDR2 reads SYGVKD. The germline V and J ends were trimmed by 3 bases and 0 bases, with 14 bases remaining between them. The CDR3 length is 16 residues. The CDR3 sequence is CAISDRGETVNTEAFF. In DNA form, the CDR3 reads TGTGCCATCAGTGACCGCGGGGAGACAGTGAACACTGAAGCTTTCTTT.

The rearrangement uses TRBV5-4 and TRBJ2-1; TRBD2 matches 8 bases. The CDR3 loop spans 15 amino acids. Germline-derived CDR1 and CDR2 are SGHNT and YYREEE (reference sequence). Trimming removed 1 base from V and 4 bases from J; junction bases left unmatched: 4. Here the CDR3 reads CASSLTSGRYNEQFF. CDR3 in DNA: TGTGCCAGCAGCTTGACTAGCGGAAGATACAATGAGCAGTTCTTC.